The present entry profiles one T cell receptor (beta chain) with its context. The antigen this receptor binds is unknown. No per-base quality is available; no much larger clone lies one base away. Every donor was a healthy Caucasian. The twin cohort consisted of three pairs of female monozygotic twins, all aged 18 to 29 years. CD4+ and CD8+ T cell populations were isolated with positive isolation kits from Invitrogen. The data were obtained in a study of identical twins (dated by TCRdb to 2016 to 2018). Some background on the complete study: TCR alpha and beta repertoires from monozygotic twins, unrelated adults of various ages and cord blood were deep-sequenced to test whether fetal clonotypes persist. To rule out contamination, replicate twin experiments were performed at different times with different library preparation protocols.

Libraries were built with 5' RACE. Sequencing used an Illumina HiSeq 2000. A universal primer binding site was added through template switching, and the final cDNA carried a unique molecular identifier so that TCR cDNA molecules could be counted accurately. Specific primers in the conserved constant-segment region were used to synthesize first-strand cDNA for TCR alpha and beta chains. To control for contamination, every cDNA library carried two barcodes: a SMART-Mk sample barcode plus Illumina barcodes. TruSeq adapter sequences along with Illumina sample barcodes were introduced in two successive PCR steps. The TCR alpha and beta cDNA libraries were sequenced on the Illumina HiSeq platform using custom primers. On the authors' methods: MiGEC processed the raw reads to extract unique molecular identifiers, while MiXCR was used to determine the CDR3 positions. Recombination models were inferred per individual with the repgenHMM and IGoR tools using an EM algorithm. Shared clonotypes were analyzed with the tcR package in R, and sharing was normalized by the product of cloneset sizes. Out-of-frame nonproductive sequences were analyzed to study raw recombination free of thymic and clonal selection effects. TCRdb trimmed public reads at Q25 via fastp, called clones via MiXCR and kept in-frame beta chains. Each entry merges the rows of one CDR3 protein and shows their most common DNA and genes. Here the V and J calls rest on TCRdb's processing, not on the authors' analysis. The sample data list about 530,000 distinct CDR3 sequences, and 20% to 25% of these were observed just once. The top ten constitute about 0.48% of the sample.

There are 15 amino acids in the CDR3, from cysteine to phenylalanine inclusive. Just CDR3 DNA is preserved here, 45 bases in frame from base 1. V loses 3 bases of germline sequence and J loses 0 bases, and the interval between the two ends is 11 bases. The germline V gene sets CDR1 to SGHTA and CDR2 to FQGNSA. What the study reported, not specific to this receptor: Conclusions relied on cross-sectional statistical analysis, since the same donors could not be followed over many years. A weaker excess of twin sharing was found in beta out-of-frame sequences because the signal-to-noise ratio was lowered by fewer shared sequences. Invariant T cells such as MAIT and iNKT could partly confound zero-insertion analyses, though diverse VJ usage argued against this for most clonotypes. Fewer insertions were carried by abundant cord blood beta clonotypes; a weaker similar trend was observed in young adult naive repertoires, while no such trend was observed in memory repertoires. Out-of-frame TCR alpha sharing in monozygotic twins was systematically underestimated by recombination models, whereas sharing between unrelated individuals was in agreement with the recombination models. Compared with coincidental sharing between unrelated individuals, out-of-frame TCR alpha sequences shared between twins had an excess of sequences with low generation probability.

These same data were also listed under a study on yellow fever vaccine responses in identical twins. The second study reports: The T cell response to vaccination in identical twins was reported by the authors to appear partly convergent and partly personalized. Focusing on identical twins, the study followed the T cell clones that responded to the vaccine, and did so with precision.

The chain employs TRBV7-2 and TRBJ1-1; no confident D gene assignment can be made. The origin of this receptor is a woman aged 18-29 years in good health. Sequenced: CD4+ T cells sorted from blood. The DNA sequence is TGTGCCAGCAGCTTTACGACAAACGTGAACACTGAAGCTTTCTTT. Its amino acids are CASSFTTNVNTEAFF.